This TCR beta chain appears in the sequencing data of a study of T cells in Graves' hyperthyroidism and ophthalmopathy. The V end was cut by 2 bases, the J end by 1 base, with 9 bases between. The V gene's germline CDR1 is SGHTA and CDR2 FQGNSA. The CDR3 has 14 residues. This clonotype was counted many times. Its matching antigen is unknown. Ophthalmopathy patients showed a Clinical Activity Score of at least 3, NOSPECS grade of at least 4 and duration under 3 months. Patients were excluded because of uncontrolled infection, other autoimmune disease, pregnancy or lactation. Overall study results and limits: In the blood, most expanded thyroid clonotypes above 0.001 appeared as well.

RNA transcripts served as the template for amplifying TCR beta CDR3 regions. During a first-round RT-PCR of the TCR CDR3, the HTBI primer set was used. TCRdb analysed the multiplex PCR reads with MiXCR anew, one entry per CDR3 protein. The data show over 500,000 distinct CDR3 sequences, 15% to 20% seen once. The chain employs TRBV7-2 and TRBJ2-7; D unresolved. Sequencing was performed on blood. This TCR derives from a woman aged 30 to 39 with Graves' ophthalmopathy. Written as DNA, the CDR3 is TGTGCCAGCAGCTTAAAGGTCGATTCCTACGAGCAGTACTTC. Protein product: CASSLKVDSYEQYF.